Following are 24 T cell receptor beta chains from one sample sequenced in a study of cytomegalovirus exposure and HLA in healthy donors. Both 60 Vbeta primers and 13 Jbeta primers went into the PCR. TCRdb's table, derived via immunoSEQ multiplex PCR, lists solely in-frame clones and lacks some. Its clone listing holds 120,000 to 150,000 clones. The sample consisted of PBMCs. These receptors were obtained from a woman aged 45-60 years in good health and CMV-seronegative.

The chain has TRBV11-3 and TRBJ2-1; TRBD2 agrees at 11 bases. V shed 4 bases, J shed 10 bases, and the junction held 9 bases outside the gene matches. The CDR3 is made up of 15 amino acids. Germline loops: CDR1 SGHNT, CDR2 YENEEA. The CDR3 protein is CASSSRSGGAEEQFF. DNA of the CDR3: TGTGCCAGCAGCTCCCGTAGCGGGGGGGCCGAAGAGCAGTTCTTC.

The chain joins TRBV2 to TRBJ2-7; D ambiguous. This CDR3 has 14 residues. The V end lost 3 bases, the J end lost 3 bases, and 12 bases lay between the germline ends. Germline assignment: CDR1 SNHLY and CDR2 FYNNEI. The CDR3 bases are TGTGCCAGCAGTGACGGTATCAGGATCTACGAGCAGTACTTC. Translation: CASSDGIRIYEQYF.

The rearrangement joins TRBV9 to TRBJ1-1, with a possible D match to TRBD1 (6 bases). This CDR3 has 14 residues. V was cut by 0 bases and J by 8 bases, with 14 bases left in between. CDR1 is SGDLS, CDR2 YYNGEE, per germline. The CDR3 reads CASSVGPPQGEAFF. CDR3 DNA sequence: TGTGCCAGCAGCGTAGGCCCCCCCCAGGGGGAAGCTTTCTTT.

The chain has TRBV15 and TRBJ1-1; possibly TRBD1 for D (5 bases). This CDR3 has 13 amino acids. The ends were cut back, 1 base at V and 8 bases at J, with 11 bases in the middle. From germline, CDR1 is LNHNV and CDR2 YYDKDF (reference sequence). The CDR3 nucleotides are TGTGCCACCAGCAGAGTTCCATGGACAGAAGCTTTCTTT. Protein: CATSRVPWTEAFF.

The chain combines TRBV9 with TRBJ1-2; no reliable D call. Trimming took 1 base from V and 5 from J, leaving 15 bases between them. The germline V gene encodes CDR1 SGDLS and CDR2 YYNGEE. This CDR3 is built from 15 residues. The CDR3 reads CASSVWANTFYGYTF. DNA of the CDR3: TGTGCCAGCAGCGTATGGGCCAATACCTTTTATGGCTACACCTTC.

The chain combines TRBV6-1 with TRBJ1-1, with a possible D match to TRBD1 (5 bases). The CDR3 is 13 residues long. Germline values: CDR1 MNHNS, CDR2 SASEGT. V was clipped by 7 bases and J by 1 base, with 10 bases between them. The CDR3 sequence is CASTRTGNTEAFF. Written as DNA, the CDR3 is TGTGCCAGCACCCGAACAGGGAACACTGAAGCTTTCTTT.

The CDR3 DNA reads as TGTGCCACCTATACGAGGTCCTCGAACACCGGGGAGCTGTTTTTT. Translation gives CATYTRSSNTGELFF. The J gene is TRBJ2-2, the V gene TRBV19, with unresolved D. Looked up from germline, CDR1 is LNHDA and CDR2 is SQIVND (reference sequence). The CDR3 totals 15 residues. Trimming left V 10 bases short and J 0 bases short, with 15 bases between.

This chain links TRBV28 with TRBJ2-1; TRBD2 matches at 11 bases. The CDR3 runs 16 residues. V shed 3 bases, J shed 9 bases, and the junction held 10 bases outside the gene matches. In germline, CDR1 is MDHEN, CDR2 SYDVKM. The CDR3 nucleotides read TGTGCCAGCAGTTTCCTACTAGCGGGAGATCGTAGTGAGCAGTTCTTC. Its translation: CASSFLLAGDRSEQFF.

The chain recombines TRBV7-8 with TRBJ1-6, with 8 bases matching TRBD1. Germline V gene data show CDR1 as SGHVS and CDR2 as FQNEAQ. J lost 8 bases, V lost 5 bases, and 8 bases had no gene match. The CDR3 spans 15 residues. DNA for the CDR3: TGTGCCAGCAGCATATCCCGACAGGGGTATTCACCCCTCCACTTT. Residues: CASSISRQGYSPLHF.

The chain is built from TRBV9 and TRBJ2-2; no reliable D call. The germline V gene has CDR1 SGDLS and CDR2 YYNGEE. The CDR3 runs to 14 residues. V was clipped by 2 bases and J by 6 bases, with 11 bases between them. The CDR3 region has the DNA TGTGCCAGCAGCGTTGGCTTAGCCCCCGGGGAGCTGTTTTTT. The encoded protein is CASSVGLAPGELFF.

The chain combines TRBV2 with TRBJ2-5, with 8 bases matching TRBD2. Germline assignment: CDR1 SNHLY and CDR2 FYNNEI. The length of the CDR3 is 12 residues. Trimming removed 7 bases from V and 4 bases from J; junction bases left unmatched: 2. The CDR3 nucleotides are TGTGCCAGCACCGGGACTAGAGAGACCCAGTACTTC. It specifies CASTGTRETQYF. Full variable domain (remainder filled in from reference TRBV2 and TRBJ2-5): EPEVTQTPSHQVTQMGQEVILRCVPISNHLYFYWYRQILGQKVEFLVSFYNNEISEKSEIFDDQFSVERPDGSNFTLKIRSTKLEDSAMYFCASTGTRETQYFGPGTRLLVL.

The CDR3 DNA reads TGTGCCAGCAGCTTGTCGGCGGGAGAGTACGAGCAGTACTTC. Translation gives CASSLSAGEYEQYF. This chain links TRBV5-5 with TRBJ2-7; 7 bases map to TRBD2. The CDR3 spans 14 residues. Germline V gives CDR1 SGHKS, CDR2 YYEKEE (reference sequence). V was pared by 1 base and J by 4 bases, with 5 bases of the junction left unmatched.

Concerning this clone itself: At one boundary the junction diverges from the germline segment, which might be a read error. This chain links TRBV7-7 with TRBJ2-2; 7 bases are a match to TRBD1. The CDR3 loop spans 17 amino acids. Per germline, CDR1 SSHAT and CDR2 FNYEAQ (reference sequence). CDR3 sequence (DNA): TGTGCTAGCAGCCCACACCCGACAGGGTTAGGCACCGGGGAGCTGTTTTTT. It yields the protein CASSPHPTGLGTGELFF.

The chain has TRBV7-3 and TRBJ2-5; 9 bases match TRBD2. V lost 2 bases, J lost 1 base, and 5 bases stayed unmatched. The CDR3 length is 16 residues. CDR1 is SGHTA and CDR2 is FQGTGA in the germline V gene. The CDR3 nucleotides read TGTGCCAGCAGCTTAGTAGCGGGGGTTCCCCAAGAGACCCAGTACTTC. This codes for CASSLVAGVPQETQYF. The variable domain in full, with the rest retrieved from reference TRBV7-3 and TRBJ2-5, is GAGVSQTPSNKVTEKGKYVELRCDPISGHTALYWYRQSLGQGPEFLIYFQGTGAADDSGLPNDRFFAVRPEGSVSTLKIQRTERGDSAVYLCASSLVAGVPQETQYFGPGTRLLVL.

The chain carries TRBV6-6 and TRBJ2-7; D is unresolved. The CDR3 totals 15 residues. V lost 4 bases and J lost 2, with 15 bases in between. Germline assignment: CDR1 MNHNY and CDR2 SVGAGI (reference sequence). The CDR3 is CASSSRTHFAYEQYF. The CDR3 DNA sequence: TGTGCCAGCAGTTCCCGTACCCACTTCGCCTACGAGCAGTACTTC.

The rearrangement links TRBV7-2 to TRBJ1-5; D possibly corresponds to TRBD1 (6 bases). CDR3 length: 13 amino acids. The germline CDR1 and CDR2 sequences are SGHTA and FQGNSA. Deletions cut 5 bases from V and 4 bases from J, with 9 bases between. CDR3: CASSPQGNQPQHF. The CDR3 coding sequence is TGTGCCAGCAGCCCTCAGGGGAATCAGCCCCAGCATTTT.

This chain connects TRBV5-5 to TRBJ2-7; D remains ambiguous. Germline-derived CDR1 and CDR2 are SGHKS and YYEKEE (reference sequence). Trimming took 0 bases from V and 0 from J, leaving 13 bases between them. The CDR3 runs to 16 residues. The chain's CDR3 is CASSLGVGRSSYEQYF. The CDR3 region has the DNA TGTGCCAGCAGCTTGGGGGTAGGAAGGAGCTCCTACGAGCAGTACTTC.

The CDR3 protein is CAIGGDRAEQYF. As DNA, the CDR3 is TGTGCCATCGGGGGGGACAGGGCAGAGCAGTACTTC. The chain employs TRBV30 and TRBJ2-5, with D tentatively TRBD1 (9 bases). Trimming shortened V by 8 bases and J by 11 bases, and 21 bases separated the two germline ends. The CDR3 runs to 12 residues. Per the germline V gene, CDR1 is GTSNPN and CDR2 is SVGIG (reference sequence). Supplemented by reference TRBV30 and TRBJ2-5, the full variable domain reads SQTIHQWPATLVQPVGSPLSLECTVEGTSNPNLYWYRQAAGRGLQLLFYSVGIGQISSEVPQNLSASRPQDRQFILSSKKLLLSDSGFYLCAIGGDRAEQYFGPGTRLLVL.

V gene TRBV18 combines with J gene TRBJ2-5; D is ambiguous. The germline CDR1 and CDR2 sequences are KGHSH and LQKENI. The germline V and J ends were trimmed by 3 bases and 5 bases, with 4 bases remaining between them. This CDR3 has 11 residues. CDR3 coding DNA: TGTGCCAGCTCACCTTCGGAGACCCAGTACTTC. Amino acids: CASSPSETQYF.

The chain uses TRBV2 and TRBJ1-1; D is ambiguous. The CDR3 consists of 16 residues. Trimming stripped 3 bases from V and 0 bases from J, with 14 bases between. CDR1 is SNHLY and CDR2 is FYNNEI in the germline V gene. In nucleotides, the CDR3 is TGTGCCAGCAGTGAGGGAGGGAGCATGATGAACACTGAAGCTTTCTTT. Translating gives CASSEGGSMMNTEAFF.

The gene calls are TRBV29-1 and TRBJ2-5, with TRBD1 identical over 9 bases. CDR3 size: 14 residues. V lost 5 bases, J lost 0 bases, and 4 bases stayed unmatched. The V gene's germline CDR1 is SQVTM and CDR2 ANQGSEA. The CDR3 sequence: CSVQDRGHQETQYF. Written as DNA, the CDR3 is TGCAGCGTTCAGGACAGGGGCCACCAAGAGACCCAGTACTTC.

The rearrangement links TRBV2 to TRBJ2-6, with a weak D call TRBD1 (6 bases). Trimming stripped 5 bases from V and 3 bases from J, with 17 bases between. The CDR3 loop spans 17 amino acids. Germline V gene data show CDR1 as SNHLY and CDR2 as FYNNEI. The DNA for the CDR3 is TGTGCCAGCAGTCTGGAACAGGGTCTTAATGGGGCCAACGTCCTGACTTTC. Its protein product is CASSLEQGLNGANVLTF.

As for this clone: Other DNA sequences from this sample encode an identical CDR3 as well. The chain has TRBV18 and TRBJ2-7; 7 nucleotides agree with TRBD1. This CDR3 is built from 13 residues. The V and J ends lost 3 bases and 3 bases, in that order; junction bases with no gene match: 2. Germline V gene sequence: CDR1 KGHSH, CDR2 LQKENI. DNA for the CDR3: TGTGCCAGCTCACCGGCAGGGGGCTACGAGCAGTACTTC. Its translation is CASSPAGGYEQYF.

This chain joins TRBV6-6 and TRBJ2-7; TRBD1 matches 12 bases. Unmatched junction bases numbered 3, after V lost 7 bases and J lost 5 bases. The CDR3 sequence is 13 residues long. Per the germline V gene, CDR1 is MNHNY and CDR2 is SVGAGI (reference sequence). CDR3 sequence reads: CASTGQGAHEQYF. CDR3 sequence (DNA): TGTGCCAGCACGGGACAGGGGGCGCACGAGCAGTACTTC.